The 26 T cell receptor beta chains given below trace back to one sample, sequenced in a study of identifying expanded T cells in peripheral blood. Profiling relied on immunoSEQ multiplex PCR, and the TCRdb table lists in-frame clones only, not all of them. The table shows fewer than 130,000 clones, with around 89% occurring only once. Input material: blood. The source of these receptors is a person between 18 and 75 years old in good health.

The chain uses TRBV6-6 and TRBJ1-3; D gene uncertain. The V gene lost 6 bases and the J gene lost 0 bases, with 12 bases spanning the gap. Germline CDR1 is MNHNY and CDR2 is SVGAGI (reference sequence). The CDR3 consists of 15 residues. The CDR3 loop reads CASSLLPFSGNTIYF. As DNA, the CDR3 is TGTGCCAGCAGCCTTCTCCCCTTCTCTGGAAACACCATATATTTT.

The chain is built from TRBV4-2 and TRBJ2-5; the D is unclear. Trimming stripped 5 bases from V and 1 base from J, with 17 bases between. The germline V gene encodes CDR1 LGHNA and CDR2 YNFKEQ. The CDR3 runs 16 residues. CDR3 residues: CASSNRLGWIQETQYF. Here the CDR3 DNA reads TGTGCCAGCAGCAATCGCTTGGGATGGATCCAAGAGACCCAGTACTTC.

The gene calls are TRBV4-1 and TRBJ1-1; 7 nucleotides line up with TRBD1. The CDR3 extends over 13 amino acids. Germline CDR1 reads MGHRA; CDR2 reads YSYEKL. V dropped 3 bases and J dropped 5; count of bases not matched to a gene: 3. CDR3 sequence: CASSQTGRTEAFF. CDR3 DNA sequence: TGCGCCAGCAGCCAGACAGGGAGGACTGAAGCTTTCTTT.

The gene calls are TRBV20-1 and TRBJ2-7; D call uncertain. Trimming stripped 5 bases from V and 3 bases from J, with 8 bases between. CDR3 length: 11 amino acids. Germline lookup yields CDR1 DFQATT and CDR2 SNEGSKA (reference sequence). CDR3 DNA sequence: TGCAGTGCTTTAGGTGACTACGAGCAGTACTTC. Translated: CSALGDYEQYF.

As DNA, the CDR3 is TGTGCCAGCAGTCGGGACCACCCTAGCGAGCAGTACTTC. Protein sequence: CASSRDHPSEQYF. This sequence joins TRBV5-5 and TRBJ2-7; the D call may be TRBD1 or TRBD2 (5 bases each). Between the trimmed V and J ends, which lost 5 bases and 6 bases, there was a span of 15 bases. The CDR3 sequence is 13 residues long. Looked up from germline, CDR1 is SGHKS and CDR2 is YYEKEE (reference sequence). The whole variable domain, remainder taken from reference TRBV5-5 and TRBJ2-7, is DAGVTQSPTHLIKTRGQQVTLRCSPISGHKSVSWYQQVLGQGPQFIFQYYEKEERGRGNFPDRFSARQFPNYSSELNVNALLLGDSALYLCASSRDHPSEQYFGPGTRLTVT.

The rearrangement joins TRBV25-1 to TRBJ2-7; 9 bases agree with TRBD1. The germline V gene has CDR1 MGHDK and CDR2 SYGVNS. The CDR3 runs 13 residues. J gave up 2 bases and V 9 bases, and 5 bases lay outside the gene matches. In nucleotides, the CDR3 is TGTGCCAGTAGGGACAGGGTAACCTACGAGCAGTACTTC. Translated, it gives CASRDRVTYEQYF.

This clone was seen only a few times. V usage is TRBV23-1 and J usage is TRBJ1-4; TRBD1 matches at 7 bases. TRBV23-1 is reported as an ORF; its role is uncertain. V lost 6 bases and J lost 8; bases outside the gene matches: 9. The CDR3 spans 14 residues. For the CDR3, the DNA is TGCGCCAGCAGCCAGGACACAGGGGACGAAAAACTGTTTTTT. Translated, it gives CASSQDTGDEKLFF.

The CDR3 nucleotides read TGTGCCAGCAGCTTAGACGGGTTCGGGGGGCGAGGAGATACGCAGTATTTT. This encodes CASSLDGFGGRGDTQYF. The J gene is TRBJ2-3, the V gene TRBV7-9, with a weak D call TRBD2 (7 bases). The germline CDR1 and CDR2 sequences are SEHNR and FQNEAQ (reference sequence). This CDR3 is 17 amino acids long. With 1 base removed from V and 5 bases from J, the gap between germline ends came to 19 bases.

The chain couples TRBV6-6 to TRBJ1-6; D is undetermined. Per the germline V gene, CDR1 is MNHNY and CDR2 is SVGAGI (reference sequence). Deletions cut 2 bases from V and 8 bases from J, with 10 bases between. The CDR3 runs 14 residues. In DNA form, the CDR3 reads TGTGCCAGCAGTTACAGGGCCGGCGATTCACCCCTCCACTTT. Protein: CASSYRAGDSPLHF.

The chain recombines TRBV19 with TRBJ1-2; D is undetermined. Germline V gene sequence: CDR1 LNHDA, CDR2 SQIVND (reference sequence). V lost 0 bases to trimming and J lost 8 bases, with 4 bases between them. This CDR3 comprises 11 residues. The CDR3 sequence is CASSIDLGYTF. CDR3 nucleotides: TGTGCCAGTAGTATAGATTTGGGCTACACCTTC.

Comments on this clone: Other nucleotide sequences from this sample produce the same CDR3. The chain joins TRBV5-6 to TRBJ2-5; D remains unclear. There are 11 residues in the CDR3. The V and J ends lost 1 base and 5 bases respectively, with 3 bases between them. Germline CDR1 is SGHDT and CDR2 is YYEEEE. The CDR3 is CASSLSETQYF. In DNA form, the CDR3 reads TGTGCCAGCAGCTTGAGTGAGACCCAGTACTTC.

The CDR3 coding sequence is TGTGCCAGCAGTCAGGGTACCCTATTAGGGGAGCAGTACTTC. It yields the protein CASSQGTLLGEQYF. The chain recombines TRBV6-6 with TRBJ2-7; weak D call: TRBD1 (5 bases). Germline assignment: CDR1 MNHNY and CDR2 SVGAGI (reference sequence). V lost 5 bases and J 7 bases, leaving 18 bases between the germline ends. The CDR3 has 14 residues.

The chain joins TRBV2 to TRBJ2-1; no clear D gene. V was cut by 8 bases and J by 1 base, with 6 bases left in between. CDR1 and CDR2 (germline): SNHLY, FYNNEI. There are 12 residues in the CDR3. The CDR3: CASGFSYNEQFF. As DNA, the CDR3 is TGTGCCAGCGGATTTTCCTACAATGAGCAGTTCTTC. The whole variable domain, filled in from reference TRBV2 and TRBJ2-1, reads EPEVTQTPSHQVTQMGQEVILRCVPISNHLYFYWYRQILGQKVEFLVSFYNNEISEKSEIFDDQFSVERPDGSNFTLKIRSTKLEDSAMYFCASGFSYNEQFFGPGTRLTVL.

The rearrangement links TRBV10-3 to TRBJ1-1; D not certain. The CDR3 length is 12 residues. Germline assignment: CDR1 ENHRY and CDR2 SYGVKD. V was cut by 8 bases and J by 3 bases, with 10 bases left in between. CDR3 region: CAIYSGDTEAFF. For the CDR3, the DNA is TGTGCCATCTACTCCGGGGACACTGAAGCTTTCTTT.

The CDR3 DNA sequence: TGTGCCAGCAGCTTACGCTCCCGAGGGGGAGAGACCCAGTACTTC. Its translation is CASSLRSRGGETQYF. This chain joins TRBV7-9 and TRBJ2-5; perhaps TRBD1 as D (6 bases). The CDR3 spans 15 residues. From germline, CDR1 is SEHNR and CDR2 FQNEAQ (reference sequence). Trimming removed 2 bases at V and 4 bases at J, with 14 bases between.

The chain recombines TRBV6-5 with TRBJ2-5; 8 nucleotides line up with TRBD1. The V and J ends lost 0 bases and 4 bases, in that order; junction bases with no gene match: 7. The CDR3 loop spans 16 amino acids. Looked up from germline, CDR1 is MNHEY and CDR2 is SVGAGI. The CDR3 region is CASSYSRTGSLETQYF. The DNA of the CDR3 is TGTGCCAGCAGTTACTCCCGGACAGGGAGCCTAGAGACCCAGTACTTC.

The genes are TRBV6-5 and TRBJ2-5; TRBD1 is a possible D gene (6 bases). The length of the CDR3 is 14 residues. CDR1 and CDR2 from the germline V gene are MNHEY and SVGAGI. With 4 bases removed from V and 3 bases from J, the gap between germline ends came to 12 bases. CDR3 protein: CASSSQQGEETQYF. The DNA for the CDR3 is TGTGCCAGCAGTTCACAACAGGGTGAAGAGACCCAGTACTTC.

V gene TRBV7-9 combines with J gene TRBJ1-2; tentatively, D is TRBD1 (5 bases). Trimming cost V 7 bases and J 3 bases, with 15 bases left between them. The CDR3 has 14 residues. Germline V gene sequence: CDR1 SEHNR, CDR2 FQNEAQ (reference sequence). CDR3 bases: TGTGCCAGCACGCCGTCGGGCAGGGACTATGGCTACACCTTC. It specifies CASTPSGRDYGYTF.

The genes are TRBV28 and TRBJ2-2; D tentatively reads TRBD1 or TRBD2 (5 bases each). V was clipped by 5 bases and J by 3 bases, with 16 bases between them. Per the germline V gene, CDR1 is MDHEN and CDR2 is SYDVKM. CDR3 size: 16 residues. Written as DNA, the CDR3 is TGTGCCAGCAGTGGGCCTCCGAGGGGCTACACCGGGGAGCTGTTTTTT. Translation gives CASSGPPRGYTGELFF.

This chain links TRBV11-2 with TRBJ2-5; 8 positions match TRBD2. The CDR3 runs 16 residues. CDR1 is SGHAT, CDR2 FQNNGV, per germline. Trimming took 5 bases from V and 4 from J; bases not matched to a gene: 12. In nucleotides, the CDR3 is TGTGCCAGCAGCCCCCGCGCCGGGGGGGCTGGAGAGACCCAGTACTTC. Translation gives CASSPRAGGAGETQYF.

The chain links TRBV4-3 to TRBJ2-7; 7 bases agree with TRBD2. This CDR3 region has 15 residues. The germline CDR1 and CDR2 sequences are LGHNA and YSLEER. V lost 3 bases to trimming and J lost 0 bases; unmatched junction nucleotides: 5. The chain's CDR3 is CASSQNSGFSYEQYF. The CDR3 nucleotides read TGCGCCAGCAGCCAGAATAGCGGGTTCTCCTACGAGCAGTACTTC.

This clone was seen a handful of times. J is TRBJ1-6 and V is TRBV5-3; D gene uncertain. TRBV5-3 is known as an ORF, though its function is uncertain. The CDR3 covers 17 residues. The V gene lost 2 bases and the J gene lost 5 bases, with 17 bases spanning the gap. CDR3 nucleotide sequence: TGTGCCAGAAGCTTCTCTTTTAGGCCCGTTGATAATTCACCCCTCCACTTT. This sequence encodes CARSFSFRPVDNSPLHF.

The V gene is TRBV5-1, the J gene TRBJ2-1, with D possibly matching TRBD1 (5 bases). Trimming took 4 bases from V and 5 from J, leaving 13 bases between them. This CDR3 has 14 amino acids. Germline V gene sequence: CDR1 SGHRS, CDR2 YFSETQ. CDR3 coding DNA: TGCGCCAGCAGCCCCGACAGTAGTGACAATGAGCAGTTCTTC. Protein sequence: CASSPDSSDNEQFF. Using reference TRBV5-1 and TRBJ2-1 for the parts outside the CDR3, the full variable domain is KAGVTQTPRYLIKTRGQQVTLSCSPISGHRSVSWYQQTPGQGLQFLFEYFSETQRNKGNFPGRFSGRQFSNSRSEMNVSTLELGDSALYLCASSPDSSDNEQFFGPGTRLTVL.

This clone occurred once. This CDR3 is CASSLADSGGPDTQYF. The DNA of the CDR3 is TGCGCCAGCAGCTTGGCCGATAGCGGGGGGCCAGATACGCAGTATTTT. The rearrangement links TRBV5-1 to TRBJ2-3; 10 bases map to TRBD2. Germline V gene sequence: CDR1 SGHRS, CDR2 YFSETQ. This CDR3 has 16 residues. V lost 0 bases and J lost 4; bases outside the gene matches: 5.

The V gene is TRBV7-6, the J gene TRBJ2-7; 11 bases line up with TRBD2. The germline gives CDR1 SGHVS, CDR2 FNYEAQ. The J segment lost 6 bases and the V segment lost 5 bases, leaving 18 bases of the junction unmatched. CDR3 length equals 18 residues. The CDR3 DNA is TGTGCCAGCAGCCGAGGGCCGTCAAATAGCGGGGGGGCCTCCGAGCAGTACTTC. Translating it yields CASSRGPSNSGGASEQYF. Looking up the rest from reference TRBV7-6 and TRBJ2-7 gives the full variable domain: GAGVSQSPRYKVTKRGQDVALRCDPISGHVSLYWYRQALGQGPEFLTYFNYEAQQDKSGLPNDRFSAERPEGSISTLTIQRTEQRDSAMYRCASSRGPSNSGGASEQYFGPGTRLTVT.

This clone was observed a single time. The CDR3 protein is CASSEPANWEKLFF. The CDR3 nucleotides read TGTGCCAGCAGTGAACCCGCCAACTGGGAAAAACTGTTTTTT. The chain employs TRBV6-1 and TRBJ1-4; D is undetermined. CDR3 length equals 14 residues. V gave up 2 bases and J gave up 8 bases, with 12 bases separating them. Germline V lookup: CDR1 MNHNS, CDR2 SASEGT.